This TCR beta chain was sequenced for a study of regulatory T cells in long-lasting Graves disease. Study-wide results and caveats: Sharing of public clonotypes was greater in persistent patients (over 2,500) than in new patients (around 1,000). When disease was persistent, TRBV28, TRBJ1-2 and TRBJ2-5 were the favored segments.

Building of the TCR beta libraries involved iRepertoire HTBI primers and Arm-PCR of CDR3 regions. MiXCR, run by TCRdb on the multiplex PCR reads, gives a single entry per CDR3 protein. Of 250,000 to 300,000 distinct CDR3 sequences listed, around 20% are singletons. Germline CDR1 reads SGHRS; CDR2 reads YFSETQ. The CDR3 runs 12 residues. Described time point: persistent/refractory GD, antithyroid drugs over 5 years with positive TRAb. The TCR library was prepared using RNA isolated from PBMCs. In this cohort, patients came from an endocrinology department located in Xi'an, China. From each patient, roughly 10 milliliters of peripheral blood was drawn and collected into an EDTA anticoagulant tube. Remarks on this clonotype: What it binds is unknown. One base away lies a much larger clone, so this may be a sequencing read error.

Sequencing used peripheral blood mononuclear cells (PBMCs), obtained when the disease was refractory, from a patient treated with antithyroid drugs. The receptor's source is a female donor with Graves disease. This chain uses TRBV5-1 with TRBJ2-2, with D unclear. CDR3: CVSSLVAGELFF. DNA of the CDR3: TGCGTCAGCAGCTTGGTGGCCGGGGAGCTGTTTTTT.